The 14 T cell receptor beta chains below come from one sample, sequenced in a study of T cell repertoires in cytomegalovirus infection (dated 2019 in TCRdb). Which antigens these TCRs recognize remains unknown. The sequencing machine was an Illumina HiSeq 1500. The public reads were quality trimmed at Q25 with fastp and then assembled into clones with MiXCR by TCRdb, keeping productive beta chains. Each CDR3 protein gets just one entry, which takes the most common genes and DNA from the rows behind it. In this sample the table shows fewer than 1,000,000 distinct CDR3 sequences, 30% to 40% of which occur a single time. The top ten constitute over 11% of the sample. This specimen's treatment or condition label, interpreted: in vitro stimulation with specific CMV peptide epitopes to enrich CMV-specific T cells. The specimen comprised cultured CD8+ T cells from PBMCs, sampled from culture after CMV antigen stimulation. These receptors were collected from a human donor in good health (CMV status not recorded). Some clones in this sample may be carry-over from other donors' samples.

The chain is built from TRBV4-1 and TRBJ1-2; 8 bases map to TRBD1. The CDR3 contains 16 residues. The ends lost 0 bases at V and 2 bases at J; junction bases unmatched: 5. CDR1 is MGHRA and CDR2 is YSYEKL in the germline V gene. The CDR3 DNA follows: TGCGCCAGCAGCCAAGAGCAGACAGGGGTCAACTATGGCTACACCTTC. This codes for CASSQEQTGVNYGYTF.

This clonotype was observed a few times. The chain couples TRBV29-1 to TRBJ1-1, with 8 nucleotides matching TRBD1. Trimming at V came to 6 bases and at J to 4 bases, leaving 7 bases not matched to a gene. This CDR3 spans 13 amino acids. The V gene's germline CDR1 is SQVTM and CDR2 ANQGSEA. The CDR3 nucleotides read TGCAGCGTAGCAGGGGGCTGGGGCACTGAAGCTTTCTTT. This translates into CSVAGGWGTEAFF.

This clonotype was detected a few times. The gene calls are TRBV10-3 and TRBJ1-2; 7 bases map to TRBD1. CDR1 and CDR2 from the germline V gene are ENHRY and SYGVKD. Losses at the gene ends were 5 bases for V and 0 bases for J; bases not matched to a gene: 3. CDR3 length: 14 amino acids. CDR3 loop: CAISSDRTNYGYTF. In nucleotides, the CDR3 is TGTGCCATCAGTTCGGACAGGACTAACTATGGCTACACCTTC.

The rearrangement links TRBV7-9 to TRBJ2-7; D call uncertain. V dropped 4 bases and J dropped 2 bases, with 9 bases sitting between them. Per germline, CDR1 SEHNR and CDR2 FQNEAQ (reference sequence). The CDR3 covers 13 residues. In nucleotides, the CDR3 is TGTGCCAGCAGCTCGCCCGTAGCCTACGAGCAGTACGTC. Translation gives CASSSPVAYEQYV.

This rearrangement joins TRBV6-6 to TRBJ1-5, with a tentative D call TRBD1 (6 bases). Germline V gives CDR1 MNHNY, CDR2 SVGAGI (reference sequence). Trimming stripped 5 bases from V and 6 bases from J, with 32 bases between. This CDR3 is built from 20 residues. The CDR3 sequence: CASSPTLPRYYRDSGQPQHF. CDR3 DNA: TGTGCCAGCAGTCCTACCCTCCCCCGCTATTACAGGGATTCTGGTCAGCCCCAGCATTTT.

This clonotype has ten or more counts. The genes are TRBV7-8 and TRBJ2-3; TRBD1 is a possible D gene (5 bases). V gave up 6 bases and J gave up 0 bases, with 10 bases separating them. This CDR3 is built from 14 residues. CDR1 is SGHVS, CDR2 FQNEAQ, per germline. CDR3 protein: CASRNRKSTDTQYF. In nucleotides, the CDR3 is TGTGCCAGCAGAAACAGGAAGAGCACAGATACGCAGTATTTT.

Of note for this clonotype: A much larger clone lies a single base off, so this may be a read error. The V gene is TRBV7-8, the J gene TRBJ1-5; D perhaps matches TRBD1 (6 bases). This CDR3 is 14 amino acids long. From germline, CDR1 is SGHVS and CDR2 FQNEAQ. CDR3 in DNA: TGTGTCAGCAGCCGGACAGAAGGCAATCAGCCCCAGCATTTT. This codes for CVSSRTEGNQPQHF. Complete variable domain (other parts from reference TRBV7-8 and TRBJ1-5): GAGVSQSPRYKVAKRGQDVALRCDPISGHVSLFWYQQALGQGPEFLTYFQNEAQLDKSGLPSDRFFAERPEGSVSTLKIQRTQQEDSAVYLCVSSRTEGNQPQHFGDGTRLSIL.

The rearrangement joins TRBV20-1 to TRBJ2-5; D call uncertain. The V gene's germline CDR1 is DFQATT and CDR2 SNEGSKA (reference sequence). Trimming removed 3 bases at V and 7 bases at J, with 9 bases between. CDR3 length equals 11 residues. The DNA for the CDR3 is TGCAGTGCTAGGGGCCCGGGGACCCAGTACTTC. Amino acid sequence: CSARGPGTQYF.

As regards this clonotype: The junction does not match germline at one end; this may be a read error. V gene TRBV29-1 combines with J gene TRBJ1-1, with D perhaps TRBD1 (5 bases). Germline loops: CDR1 SQVTM, CDR2 ANQGSEA. The CDR3 has 15 residues. The DNA for the CDR3 is TGTAGCGTTGAAGGCACAGGCTCAGGGAGGACTGAAGCTTTCTTT. This gives the protein CSVEGTGSGRTEAFF.

DNA for the CDR3: TGTGCCAGCAGTGAAGCGGTGTATGGGGGTCCAACTAATGAAAAACTGTTTTTT. It translates to CASSEAVYGGPTNEKLFF. This chain uses TRBV6-1 with TRBJ1-4; weak D call: TRBD1 (5 bases). From germline, CDR1 is MNHNS and CDR2 SASEGT. This CDR3 spans 18 amino acids. Trimming removed 0 bases from V and 0 bases from J, with 14 bases in between.

This clonotype occurred many times. V and J are TRBV7-2 and TRBJ1-2, with 9 nucleotides matching TRBD1. The CDR3 sequence is 17 residues long. Germline CDR1 reads SGHTA; CDR2 reads FQGNSA. The V and J ends lost 2 bases and 4 bases, in that order; junction bases with no gene match: 11. The CDR3 sequence is CASSLRTGVEFGYGYTF. CDR3 bases: TGTGCCAGCAGCTTAAGGACAGGGGTTGAGTTTGGCTATGGCTACACCTTC.

This clonotype has at least ten counts. The rearrangement uses TRBV27 and TRBJ2-1; tentative D call: TRBD2 (7 bases). Germline V CDR1 and CDR2: MNHEY, SMNVEV (reference sequence). V lost 5 bases, J lost 6 bases, and 20 bases lay in between. The CDR3 contains 16 residues. The CDR3 DNA sequence: TGTGCCAGCAGTACGGGGGGACTTTTAGGGGGCAATGAGCAGTTCTTC. Translation: CASSTGGLLGGNEQFF.

The V gene is TRBV4-2, the J gene TRBJ2-1; 8 bases map to TRBD2. V lost 3 bases, J lost 2 bases, and 6 bases stayed unmatched. The V gene's germline CDR1 is LGHNA and CDR2 YNFKEQ. The CDR3 runs to 16 residues. The CDR3 region is CASSHERGTPYNEQFF. The CDR3, as DNA: TGTGCCAGCAGCCACGAGCGGGGGACCCCCTACAATGAGCAGTTCTTC.

The DNA of the CDR3 is TGTGCCAGTAGTATAGAGAAGGGGACGAACACCGGGGAGCTGTTTTTT. This encodes CASSIEKGTNTGELFF. V and J are TRBV19 and TRBJ2-2; D is perhaps TRBD1 (5 bases). Looked up from germline, CDR1 is LNHDA and CDR2 is SQIVND (reference sequence). V dropped 0 bases and J dropped 0 bases, with 8 bases sitting between them. The length of the CDR3 is 16 residues. The entire variable domain, with the rest obtained from reference TRBV19 and TRBJ2-2, is as follows: DGGITQSPKYLFRKEGQNVTLSCEQNLNHDAMYWYRQDPGQGLRLIYYSQIVNDFQKGDIAEGYSVSREKKESFPLTVTSAQKNPTAFYLCASSIEKGTNTGELFFGEGSRLTVL.